These T cell receptor beta chains were read from a single sample in a study of T-cell memory formation after mild COVID-19. TCRdb reprocessed the 5' RACE reads with MiXCR, giving one entry per CDR3 protein. The profile covers around 440,000 distinct CDR3 sequences, with 18% appearing a single time and roughly an eighth taken by the ten largest. The sample comprised PBMCs or a T cell subset sorted from them (not recorded which). The origin of the receptors is an adult woman who had mild COVID-19 (a few samples of this study predate the infection). Cell type and time point are not known. Each CDR3 is given with its conserved first and last residue.

j_gene,v_gene,CDR3aa
TRBJ1-1,TRBV9,CASSVVGDPGKAFF
TRBJ2-7,TRBV29-1,CSVEDRVRGYEQYF
TRBJ2-3,TRBV7-2,CATSVGVDVRGDTQYF
TRBJ2-2,TRBV6-5,CASRETGVTGELFF
TRBJ2-1,TRBV7-9,CASRTTSTYNEQFF
TRBJ2-5,TRBV7-3,CASSLMGQGFETQYF
TRBJ2-7,TRBV29-1,CSVEDRLYEQYF
TRBJ2-6,TRBV7-9,CASSELGQGISGANVLTF
TRBJ1-1,TRBV7-2,CASSWGRNTEAFF
TRBJ2-7,TRBV12-3/TRBV12-4,CASSLGGSGHEQYF
TRBJ1-4,TRBV15,CATSRRGTGSNEKLFF
TRBJ2-6,TRBV23-1,CASSQPPGANVLTF
TRBJ1-1,TRBV4-1,CASSQEGGLLVEAFF
TRBJ2-6,TRBV5-1,CASSVQAQGNGANVLTF
TRBJ1-1,TRBV5-6,CASSLAGGSYHETEAFF
TRBJ2-1,TRBV7-2,CASSFPNPYNEQFF
TRBJ2-2,TRBV3-1,CASSLSGSNTGELFF
TRBJ2-1,TRBV20-1,CSARTRPSQSWWNEQFF
TRBJ2-1,TRBV4-3,CASSQTPPSGSFNEQFF
TRBJ1-5,TRBV7-9,CASSLTGGQQPQHF
TRBJ1-4,TRBV30,CAWRRDRSNEKLFF
TRBJ2-7,TRBV30,CAWSVRGNKDEQYF
TRBJ2-7,TRBV24-1,CATSEGGTGLDEQYF
TRBJ2-7,TRBV27,CASSSHPGQPEEQYF
TRBJ2-5,TRBV4-3,CASSQEGLAGLETQYF
TRBJ1-4,TRBV5-1,CASSSRQGLGEKLFF
TRBJ1-1,TRBV19,CASSIRSGAANTEAFF